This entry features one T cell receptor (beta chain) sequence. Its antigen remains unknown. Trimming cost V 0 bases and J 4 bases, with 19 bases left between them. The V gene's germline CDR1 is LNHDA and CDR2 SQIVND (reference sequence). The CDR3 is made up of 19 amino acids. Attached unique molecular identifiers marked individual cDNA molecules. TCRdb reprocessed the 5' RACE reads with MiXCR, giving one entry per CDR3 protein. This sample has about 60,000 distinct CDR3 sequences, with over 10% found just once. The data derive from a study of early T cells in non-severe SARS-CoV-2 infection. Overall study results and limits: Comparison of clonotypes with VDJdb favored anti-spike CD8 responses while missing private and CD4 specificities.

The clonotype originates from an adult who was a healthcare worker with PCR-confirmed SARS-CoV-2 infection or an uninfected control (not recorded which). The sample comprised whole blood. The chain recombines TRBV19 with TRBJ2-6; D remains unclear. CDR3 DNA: TGTGCCAGTAGTATAGATACTTTGATGTCTCTCGCCGGGGCCAACGTCCTGACTTTC. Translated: CASSIDTLMSLAGANVLTF.